This T cell receptor beta chain was identified during a study of T-cell reconstitution after alpha-beta-depleted transplantation in children. Germline CDR1 is SGHRS and CDR2 is YFSETQ. Germline trimming cut 9 bases from V and 5 bases from J; bases unmatched to any gene: 10. The CDR3 is 15 residues long. The TCRbeta library incorporated unique molecular identifiers. TCRdb ran MiXCR on the PCR reads and lists one entry per CDR3 protein. The sample gives around 190,000 distinct CDR3 sequences, 6.6% of which show up once; more than 5.5% is in the top ten. Overall study findings and caveats: TCRbeta diversity was high at day 60 in some patients (a result of surviving recipient T cells and thymic progenitors).

Ten or more counts support this clonotype. Its antigen is as yet unknown. This chain uses TRBV5-1 with TRBJ2-5; 13 bases line up with TRBD2. The sample was PBMCs, taken before TCRalphabeta/CD19-depleted stem cell transplant. This TCR was recovered from a boy between 2 and 15 years old with acute lymphoblastic leukemia, due to receive a stem cell transplant. Written as DNA, the CDR3 is TGCGCCATAAAGACTAGCGGGGGGCCGGAGGAGACCCAGTACTTC. It codes for CAIKTSGGPEETQYF.